This is a list of T cell receptor beta chains from one sample in a study of blood T cell repertoires in COVID-19. TCRdb's copy holds only in-frame clones and misses some; the assay was immunoSEQ multiplex PCR. Among about 90,000 clones, about 90% were seen once, and the ten largest hold about 1.7%. Sequenced input: peripheral blood. These receptors originate from a human donor with active COVID-19. The donor label of this sample is uncertain. The CDR3 runs from the conserved cysteine through the conserved F or W. The D gene is left open where the match is weak. Some rows mark clone size as missing; the rest say once, few, many or name a class of expanded clone.

d_call,j_call,v_call,clone_size,cdr3_aa,cdr3_nt
-,TRBJ2-2,TRBV11-2,once,CASSPGTSPGELFF,TGTGCCAGCAGCCCGGGAACCTCGCCCGGGGAGCTGTTTTTT
-,TRBJ1-6,TRBV7-3,-,CASSRDGNNSPLHF,TGTGCCAGTTCTCGGGATGGGAATAATTCACCCCTCCACTTT
TRBD1,TRBJ1-1,TRBV11-3,few,CASSLGTALGGDTEAFF,TGTGCCAGCAGCCTCGGGACAGCCCTCGGCGGGGACACTGAAGCTTTCTTT
TRBD2,TRBJ2-1,TRBV5-6,-,CASSLRTSGGAGNEQFF,TGTGCCAGCAGCTTGAGGACTAGTGGTGGGGCGGGCAATGAGCAGTTCTTC
-,TRBJ1-4,TRBV7-2,once,CASSLAWQGNEKLFF,TGTGCCAGCAGCTTAGCGTGGCAGGGAAATGAAAAACTGTTTTTT
TRBD1,TRBJ2-7,TRBV7-2,once,CASGDRGHEQYF,TGTGCCAGCGGGGACAGGGGGCACGAGCAGTACTTC
TRBD1,TRBJ1-2,TRBV28,-,CASSPRGQGAVGYTF,TGTGCCAGCAGTCCCCGCGGACAGGGGGCGGTGGGCTACACCTTC
-,TRBJ2-7,TRBV11-2,-,CASRFGGVDEQYF,TGTGCCAGCAGGTTCGGGGGAGTGGACGAGCAGTACTTC
TRBD2,TRBJ2-7,TRBV18,-,CASSPLPTSGGRYEQYF,TGTGCCAGCTCACCACTACCCACTAGCGGGGGCCGTTACGAGCAGTACTTC
-,TRBJ1-2,TRBV6-2/TRBV6-3,-,CASSNRVGGGYTF,TGTGCCAGCAGTAACAGGGTCGGAGGCGGCTACACCTTC
TRBD1,TRBJ1-5,TRBV6-5,-,CASGSDRGQPQHF,TGTGCCAGCGGGTCGGACAGGGGTCAGCCCCAGCATTTT